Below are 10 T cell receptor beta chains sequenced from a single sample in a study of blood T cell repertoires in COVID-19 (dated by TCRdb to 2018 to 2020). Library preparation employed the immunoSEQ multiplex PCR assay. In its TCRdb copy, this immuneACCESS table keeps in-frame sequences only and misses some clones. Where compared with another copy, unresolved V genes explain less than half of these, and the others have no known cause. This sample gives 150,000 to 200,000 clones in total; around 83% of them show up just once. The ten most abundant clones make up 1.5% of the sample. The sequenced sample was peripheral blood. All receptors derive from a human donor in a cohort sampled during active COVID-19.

The CDR3 here is CASSLASGSYEQYF. The CDR3 bases are TGTGCCAGCAGTTTGGCTAGCGGGAGCTACGAGCAGTACTTC. The V gene is TRBV27, the J gene TRBJ2-7; 10 bases map to TRBD2. Looked up from germline, CDR1 is MNHEY and CDR2 is SMNVEV (reference sequence). The CDR3 is 14 amino acids. The V gene end was trimmed by 3 bases and the J gene end by 3 bases; junction bases not matched to a gene: 2.

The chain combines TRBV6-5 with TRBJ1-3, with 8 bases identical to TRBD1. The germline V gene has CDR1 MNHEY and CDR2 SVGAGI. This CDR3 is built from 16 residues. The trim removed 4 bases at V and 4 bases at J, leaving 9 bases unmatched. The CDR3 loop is CASSSQGQGLGNTIYF. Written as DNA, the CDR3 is TGTGCCAGCAGTTCCCAAGGACAGGGCTTGGGAAACACCATATATTTT.

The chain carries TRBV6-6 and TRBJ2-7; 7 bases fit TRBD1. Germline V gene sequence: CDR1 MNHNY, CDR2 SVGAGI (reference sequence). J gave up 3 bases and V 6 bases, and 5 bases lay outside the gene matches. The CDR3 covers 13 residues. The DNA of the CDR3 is TGTGCCAGCAGGCCGGGACAGAGCTACGAGCAGTACTTC. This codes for CASRPGQSYEQYF.

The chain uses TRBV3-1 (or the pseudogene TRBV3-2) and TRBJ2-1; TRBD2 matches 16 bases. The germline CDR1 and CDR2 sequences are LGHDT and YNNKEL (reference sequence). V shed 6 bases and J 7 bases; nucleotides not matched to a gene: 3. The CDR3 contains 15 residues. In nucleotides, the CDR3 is TGTGCCAGCAGTAAGGGACTAGCGGGGGGGAATGAGCAGTTCTTC. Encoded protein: CASSKGLAGGNEQFF.

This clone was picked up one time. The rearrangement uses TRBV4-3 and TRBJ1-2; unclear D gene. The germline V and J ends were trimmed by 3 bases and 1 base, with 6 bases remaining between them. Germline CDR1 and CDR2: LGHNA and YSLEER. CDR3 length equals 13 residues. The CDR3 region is CASSHAGNYGYTF. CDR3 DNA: TGCGCCAGCAGCCATGCGGGTAACTATGGCTACACCTTC.

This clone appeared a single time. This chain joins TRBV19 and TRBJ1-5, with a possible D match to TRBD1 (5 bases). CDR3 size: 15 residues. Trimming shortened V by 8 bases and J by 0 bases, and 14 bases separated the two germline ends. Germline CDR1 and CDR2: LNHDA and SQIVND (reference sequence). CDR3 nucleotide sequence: TGTGCCAGTTCCTCATTCGGGGGTAGCAATCAGCCCCAGCATTTT. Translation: CASSSFGGSNQPQHF.

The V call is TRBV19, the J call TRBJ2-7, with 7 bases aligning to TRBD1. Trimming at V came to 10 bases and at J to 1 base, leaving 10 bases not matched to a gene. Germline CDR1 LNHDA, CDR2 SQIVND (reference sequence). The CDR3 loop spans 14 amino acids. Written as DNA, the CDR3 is TGTGCCACTCGTGGGACAGAGGTTTCCTACGAGCAGTACTTC. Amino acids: CATRGTEVSYEQYF.

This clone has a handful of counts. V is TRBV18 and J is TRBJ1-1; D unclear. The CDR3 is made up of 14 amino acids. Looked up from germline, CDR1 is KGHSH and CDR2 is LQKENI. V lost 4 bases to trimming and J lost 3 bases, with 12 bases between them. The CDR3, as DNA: TGTGCCAGCTCACTCTACGCGCGGGACACTGAAGCTTTCTTT. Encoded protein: CASSLYARDTEAFF. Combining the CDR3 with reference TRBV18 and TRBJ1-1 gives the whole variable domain NAGVMQNPRHLVRRRGQEARLRCSPMKGHSHVYWYRQLPEEGLKFMVYLQKENIIDESGMPKERFSAEFPKEGPSILRIQQVVRGDSAAYFCASSLYARDTEAFFGQGTRLTVV.

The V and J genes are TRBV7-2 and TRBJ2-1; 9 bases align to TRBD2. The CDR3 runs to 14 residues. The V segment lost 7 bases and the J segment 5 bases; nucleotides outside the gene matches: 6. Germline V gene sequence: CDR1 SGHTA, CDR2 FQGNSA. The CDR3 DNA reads TGTGCCAGCACCGTTCTAGCGGGAAACAATGAGCAGTTCTTC. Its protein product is CASTVLAGNNEQFF.

The CDR3 loop is CATRGGGNSGRYTQYF. The CDR3 DNA sequence: TGTGCCACCAGAGGGGGAGGAAATAGCGGGAGATATACGCAGTATTTT. This chain links TRBV15 with TRBJ2-3; 9 positions match TRBD2. This CDR3 has 16 amino acids. The germline V gene has CDR1 LNHNV and CDR2 YYDKDF (reference sequence). V trimming: 6 bases; J trimming: 7 bases; junction bases outside the gene matches: 14.